These 23 T cell receptor beta chains originate from one sample sequenced in a study of blood T cell repertoires in COVID-19. The table came from immunoSEQ multiplex PCR; TCRdb's copy has only in-frame clones and leaves some out. In the table there are about 120,000 clones, around 64% of which are singletons. The sequenced material came from peripheral blood. These receptors all stem from a human donor with acute or convalescent COVID-19. The donor label of this sample is uncertain.

This chain joins TRBV9 and TRBJ2-5; 11 bases map to TRBD1. This CDR3 region has 15 residues. Germline V lookup: CDR1 SGDLS, CDR2 YYNGEE. V was clipped by 2 bases and J by 5 bases; unmatched bases: 5. CDR3 amino acids: CASSVRDRGFETQYF. The CDR3 region has the DNA TGTGCCAGCAGCGTGAGGGACAGGGGGTTTGAGACCCAGTACTTC.

The chain uses TRBV7-2 and TRBJ1-1; 7 nucleotides match TRBD1. The CDR3 extends over 14 amino acids. Germline CDR1 SGHTA, CDR2 FQGNSA. The V and J ends lost 7 bases and 0 bases, in that order; junction bases with no gene match: 5. The CDR3 is CASKGGLLNTEAFF. CDR3 nucleotides: TGTGCCAGCAAAGGGGGCTTATTGAACACTGAAGCTTTCTTT.

The CDR3 sequence is CASSVTPELNNEQFF. The CDR3 coding sequence is TGTGCCAGCAGTGTTACTCCTGAGTTGAACAATGAGCAGTTCTTC. The rearrangement links TRBV6-4 to TRBJ2-1; D is ambiguous. V was pared by 4 bases and J by 5 bases, with 15 bases between. The CDR3 runs 15 residues. CDR1 is MRHNA, CDR2 SNTAGT, per germline.

The rearrangement uses TRBV4-1 and TRBJ1-2, with 9 bases identical to TRBD1. The V gene end was trimmed by 0 bases and the J gene end by 8 bases; junction bases not matched to a gene: 13. The CDR3 has 17 residues. The germline CDR1 and CDR2 sequences are MGHRA and YSYEKL. The DNA of the CDR3 is TGCGCCAGCAGCCAAGACGGGGGACAGGGCAGCCTGAGGGGCTACACCTTC. Protein product: CASSQDGGQGSLRGYTF.

The chain recombines TRBV28 with TRBJ2-7, with 9 bases matching TRBD1. CDR1 and CDR2 from the germline V gene are MDHEN and SYDVKM. The CDR3 runs to 15 residues. The junction had 10 bases not matched to a gene; V was cut back by 7 bases and J by 3 bases. The CDR3: CASIQTGTGFYEQYF. The DNA of the CDR3 is TGTGCCAGCATCCAAACCGGGACAGGGTTCTACGAGCAGTACTTC.

This sequence joins TRBV20-1 and TRBJ1-1, with D possibly TRBD1 on 5 matching bases. The CDR3 runs 11 residues. Between the trimmed V and J ends, which lost 4 bases and 7 bases, there was a span of 10 bases. The germline gives CDR1 DFQATT, CDR2 SNEGSKA (reference sequence). CDR3 loop: CSATRQLEAFF. CDR3 in DNA: TGCAGTGCTACCAGACAGCTTGAAGCTTTCTTT.

The rearrangement uses TRBV5-1 and TRBJ2-4; 12 nucleotides agree with TRBD2. This CDR3 region has 14 residues. Germline loops: CDR1 SGHRS, CDR2 YFSETQ. V was pared by 3 bases and J by 8 bases, with 3 bases of the junction left unmatched. The CDR3 DNA follows: TGCGCCAGCAGCTCTAGCGGGGGGGCGGACATTCAGTACTTC. As protein: CASSSSGGADIQYF. Variable domain in full (rest from reference TRBV5-1 and TRBJ2-4): KAGVTQTPRYLIKTRGQQVTLSCSPISGHRSVSWYQQTPGQGLQFLFEYFSETQRNKGNFPGRFSGRQFSNSRSEMNVSTLELGDSALYLCASSSSGGADIQYFGAGTRLSVL.

CDR3 residues: CASSKERGSTDTQYF. The CDR3, as DNA: TGTGCCAGCAGCAAAGAGCGGGGTAGCACAGATACGCAGTATTTT. J is TRBJ2-3 and V is TRBV13; 7 bases agree with TRBD2. Trimming at V came to 5 bases and at J to 0 bases, leaving 5 bases not matched to a gene. The CDR3 is 15 amino acids. Looked up from germline, CDR1 is PRHDT and CDR2 is FYEKMQ (reference sequence).

The rearrangement links TRBV5-4 to TRBJ1-2, with 7 bases matching TRBD1. The trim removed 1 base at V and 3 bases at J, leaving 6 bases unmatched. The CDR3 loop spans 15 amino acids. Germline lookup yields CDR1 SGHNT and CDR2 YYREEE (reference sequence). Written as DNA, the CDR3 is TGTGCCAGCAGCTTGTACCGGGACAGAGACTATGGCTACACCTTC. Its translation is CASSLYRDRDYGYTF.

This clone appeared a single time. This sequence joins TRBV7-9 and TRBJ1-4, with 10 bases aligning to TRBD1. This CDR3 region has 16 residues. Losses at the gene ends were 0 bases for V and 8 bases for J; bases not matched to a gene: 6. CDR1 SEHNR and CDR2 FQNEAQ come from the germline V gene (reference sequence). The CDR3: CASSLARTGGGEKLFF. The CDR3 nucleotides read TGTGCCAGCAGCTTAGCCAGGACAGGGGGAGGAGAAAAACTGTTTTTT. The whole variable domain, remainder taken from reference TRBV7-9 and TRBJ1-4, is DTGVSQNPRHKITKRGQNVTFRCDPISEHNRLYWYRQTLGQGPEFLTYFQNEAQLEKSRLLSDRFSAERPKGSFSTLEIQRTEQGDSAMYLCASSLARTGGGEKLFFGSGTQLSVL.

The chain employs TRBV19 and TRBJ2-1; TRBD2 matches 9 bases. With 3 bases clipped from V and 5 bases from J, the junction kept 2 bases outside the gene matches. The germline V gene has CDR1 LNHDA and CDR2 SQIVND (reference sequence). The length of the CDR3 is 14 residues. CDR3 in amino acids: CASSMRGGDNEQFF. CDR3 bases: TGTGCCAGTAGTATGCGGGGGGGCGACAATGAGCAGTTCTTC.

This clone was seen a single time. The CDR3 loop reads CASTREGATNEKLFF. As DNA, the CDR3 is TGCGCCAGCACACGGGAGGGAGCAACTAATGAAAAACTGTTTTTT. This chain links TRBV10-2 with TRBJ1-4, with D uncertain. Trimming removed 7 bases from V and 0 bases from J, with 12 bases in between. This CDR3 region has 15 residues. In germline, CDR1 is WSHSY, CDR2 SAAADI.

The chain carries TRBV6-5 and TRBJ2-3; TRBD1 might be the D (6 bases). The V gene lost 5 bases and the J gene lost 3 bases, with 6 bases spanning the gap. The CDR3 has 12 residues. Germline V gives CDR1 MNHEY, CDR2 SVGAGI. The CDR3 DNA sequence: TGTGCCAGCAGTACAGGGACAGATACGCAGTATTTT. It yields the protein CASSTGTDTQYF.

In this sample, this clone is medium-sized. The V gene is TRBV11-3, the J gene TRBJ2-2, with a weak D call TRBD2 (6 bases). V lost 4 bases and J 4 bases, leaving 10 bases between the germline ends. This CDR3 contains 14 residues. In germline, CDR1 is SGHNT, CDR2 YENEEA. CDR3 region: CASSSLSGTGELFF. The CDR3 nucleotides are TGTGCCAGCAGCTCGCTTAGCGGCACCGGGGAGCTGTTTTTT.

This clone has more than one count but fewer than ten. V is TRBV27 and J is TRBJ1-4; weak D call: TRBD1 (5 bases). V was shortened by 2 bases and J by 8 bases, with 15 bases between the two germline ends. The CDR3 length is 15 residues. The V gene's germline CDR1 is MNHEY and CDR2 SMNVEV (reference sequence). DNA of the CDR3: TGTGCCAGCAGTTTAGCAGGGACTTGGGGCGAAAAACTGTTTTTT. This gives the protein CASSLAGTWGEKLFF.

This rearrangement joins TRBV7-6 to TRBJ1-1; D is undetermined. CDR3 size: 13 residues. V lost 1 base, J lost 7 bases, and 10 bases lay in between. CDR1 SGHVS and CDR2 FNYEAQ come from the germline V gene. In DNA, the CDR3 is TGTGCCAGCAGCTTAGAAGTTTCGGGTGAAGCTTTCTTT. The encoded protein is CASSLEVSGEAFF.

A few counts support this clone. The CDR3 region is CASSYSRGHKVQLFF. CDR3 nucleotide sequence: TGTGCCAGCAGTTACTCGAGAGGGCATAAGGTACAACTGTTTTTT. The rearrangement joins TRBV6-5 to TRBJ1-4, with D uncertain. The V gene's germline CDR1 is MNHEY and CDR2 SVGAGI. The V end lost 0 bases, the J end lost 12 bases, and 17 bases lay between the germline ends. The CDR3 sequence is 15 residues long.

The genes are TRBV7-8 and TRBJ1-5; D is unclear. Trimming cost V 2 bases and J 2 bases, with 13 bases left between them. Germline CDR1 is SGHVS and CDR2 is FQNEAQ. The CDR3 totals 16 residues. The CDR3 nucleotides are TGTGCCAGCAGCTTAAATGGAGGGTTTGGCAATCAGCCCCAGCATTTT. It translates to CASSLNGGFGNQPQHF.

The sample holds a few counts of this clone. The chain employs TRBV7-9 and TRBJ1-1; the match to TRBD1 covers 10 bases. The V and J ends lost 2 bases and 10 bases, in that order; junction bases with no gene match: 7. The CDR3 totals 14 residues. Germline assignment: CDR1 SEHNR and CDR2 FQNEAQ (reference sequence). The CDR3 nucleotides read TGTGCCAGCAGCTTAACGGGACAGGGGAGTGGAGCTTTCTTT. Translating it yields CASSLTGQGSGAFF.

V gene TRBV2 combines with J gene TRBJ1-1; D unclear. Germline CDR1 reads SNHLY; CDR2 reads FYNNEI. Trimming took 3 bases from V and 0 from J, leaving 5 bases between them. The CDR3 totals 13 residues. CDR3 amino acids: CASSDNLNTEAFF. CDR3 sequence (DNA): TGTGCCAGCAGTGACAATTTGAACACTGAAGCTTTCTTT.

This clone came up once. The chain employs TRBV5-8 and TRBJ1-5, with unresolved D. The CDR3 runs 17 residues. Trimming pared 4 bases from V and 0 bases from J, leaving 17 bases between. Germline CDR1 and CDR2: SGHTS and YDEGEE. The CDR3 DNA sequence: TGTGCCAGCAGCCCCCTATATACCGAATTTAGCAATCAGCCCCAGCATTTT. This translates into CASSPLYTEFSNQPQHF.

This clone was seen a handful of times. Other DNA sequences in this specimen translate into the identical CDR3. V is TRBV24-1 and J is TRBJ1-5; D is possibly TRBD1 (6 bases). Germline loops: CDR1 KGHDR, CDR2 SFDVKD. This CDR3 region has 12 residues. V lost 6 bases, J lost 4 bases, and 6 bases lay in between. CDR3 nucleotides: TGTGCCACCAGTCAGGGGAATCAGCCCCAGCATTTT. This translates into CATSQGNQPQHF.

This chain connects TRBV5-1 to TRBJ2-7, with D tentatively TRBD1 (5 bases). This CDR3 contains 13 residues. Germline CDR1 is SGHRS and CDR2 is YFSETQ. Trimming took 0 bases from V and 11 from J, leaving 15 bases between them. In DNA form, the CDR3 reads TGCGCCAGCAGCTTGGATCTGGGGCAGCCGGAGTACTTC. Translation: CASSLDLGQPEYF.